A selection of T cell receptor beta chains follows, all from one sample in a study of cytomegalovirus exposure and HLA in healthy donors. Sequencing was performed with immunoSEQ multiplex PCR; in TCRdb, only in-frame clones are kept and a portion is missing. The data contain 110,000 to 150,000 clones, approximately 82% of them singletons. The sequenced sample consisted of PBMCs. The origin of the receptors is a woman aged 40 to 50 in good health and CMV-seronegative. Each CDR3 is given with its conserved first and last residue. D genes are given only for firm matches. Clone size is stated in some rows and not others, as once, few, many or a class when expanded.

abundance: NA
v_gene: TRBV5-1
d_gene: NA
j_gene: TRBJ1-1
CDR3nt: TGCGCCAGCAGCTTGGATGCTGGGGGCGGTACTGAAGCTTTCTTT
CDR3aa: CASSLDAGGGTEAFF

abundance: NA
v_gene: TRBV9
d_gene: TRBD2
j_gene: TRBJ2-1
CDR3nt: TGTGCCAGCAGCTTACGGACTAGCGGGAGCCGTCTCCACAATGAGCAGTTCTTC
CDR3aa: CASSLRTSGSRLHNEQFF

abundance: NA
v_gene: TRBV6-1
d_gene: NA
j_gene: TRBJ1-4
CDR3nt: TGTGCCAGCAGTGAACCCGGCCTTGGGGGCGAAAAACTGTTTTTT
CDR3aa: CASSEPGLGGEKLFF

abundance: NA
v_gene: TRBV5-6
d_gene: TRBD1
j_gene: TRBJ2-7
CDR3nt: TGTGCCAGCAACCACCGCCGACAGGGCAGCAGCGAGCAGTACTTC
CDR3aa: CASNHRRQGSSEQYF

abundance: once
v_gene: TRBV6-5
d_gene: NA
j_gene: TRBJ1-2
CDR3nt: TGTGCCAGCAAAGAGGCGGGAATGAGATATGGCTACACCTTC
CDR3aa: CASKEAGMRYGYTF

abundance: few
v_gene: TRBV4-3
d_gene: TRBD1
j_gene: TRBJ1-1
CDR3nt: TGCGCCAGCAGCCAAGGGAGACAGGGGCACACTGAAGCTTTCTTT
CDR3aa: CASSQGRQGHTEAFF

abundance: NA
v_gene: TRBV27
d_gene: NA
j_gene: TRBJ1-1
CDR3nt: TGTGCCAGCAGTTTAACCCTAAACACTGAAGCTTTCTTT
CDR3aa: CASSLTLNTEAFF

abundance: NA
v_gene: TRBV10-3
d_gene: TRBD2
j_gene: TRBJ2-7
CDR3nt: TGTGCCATCAGTGAGCGGGGGGGCTATTCGTACGAGCAGTACTTC
CDR3aa: CAISERGGYSYEQYF

abundance: few
v_gene: TRBV4-3
d_gene: TRBD2
j_gene: TRBJ2-7
CDR3nt: TGCGCCAGCAGCCAAGATAGGACTAGCGGGACCCCCTACGAGCAGTACTTC
CDR3aa: CASSQDRTSGTPYEQYF

abundance: NA
v_gene: TRBV2
d_gene: NA
j_gene: TRBJ1-5
CDR3nt: TGTGCCAGCACCCCTGGGGGCGTTAATCAGCCCCAGCATTTT
CDR3aa: CASTPGGVNQPQHF

abundance: NA
v_gene: TRBV19
d_gene: TRBD1
j_gene: TRBJ1-2
CDR3nt: TGTGCCAGTAGTTTCGCCGGGACAGGGTATGGCTACACCTTC
CDR3aa: CASSFAGTGYGYTF

abundance: NA
v_gene: TRBV15
d_gene: NA
j_gene: TRBJ2-1
CDR3nt: TGTGCCACCAGCAGAGAGGCGGGAACCTACAATGAGCAGTTCTTC
CDR3aa: CATSREAGTYNEQFF

abundance: NA
v_gene: TRBV7-2
d_gene: TRBD2
j_gene: TRBJ2-1
CDR3nt: TGTGCCAGCAGCCGCTCCAGCGGGAGTGTCTATGAGCAGTTCTTC
CDR3aa: CASSRSSGSVYEQFF

abundance: once
v_gene: TRBV5-1
d_gene: NA
j_gene: TRBJ2-1
CDR3nt: TGCGCCAGCAGCCAGGGGATCTCCGGGGGGCAGTCGGACAATGAGCAGTTCTTC
CDR3aa: CASSQGISGGQSDNEQFF

abundance: NA
v_gene: TRBV5-1
d_gene: NA
j_gene: TRBJ2-5
CDR3nt: TGCGCCAGCAGCTTGGACAGTTACCAAGAGACCCAGTACTTC
CDR3aa: CASSLDSYQETQYF

abundance: few
v_gene: TRBV5-1
d_gene: TRBD1
j_gene: TRBJ1-3
CDR3nt: TGCGCCAGCAGCTTGGAAGGACAGGGCTCTGGAAACACCATATATTTT
CDR3aa: CASSLEGQGSGNTIYF

abundance: NA
v_gene: TRBV5-4
d_gene: NA
j_gene: TRBJ2-1
CDR3nt: TGTGCCAGCACCCCATCCATTCAGCGGTACAATGAGCAGTTCTTC
CDR3aa: CASTPSIQRYNEQFF

abundance: NA
v_gene: TRBV5-1
d_gene: NA
j_gene: TRBJ2-5
CDR3nt: TGCGCCAGCAGCTTACAGGGTGCCCAAGAGACCCAGTACTTC
CDR3aa: CASSLQGAQETQYF

abundance: once
v_gene: TRBV5-6
d_gene: NA
j_gene: TRBJ2-6
CDR3nt: TGTGCCAGCAGCTTCTACAGGGTTTCTGGGGCCAACGTCCTGACTTTC
CDR3aa: CASSFYRVSGANVLTF

abundance: NA
v_gene: TRBV30
d_gene: TRBD1
j_gene: TRBJ2-7
CDR3nt: TGTGCCTGGAGTCCCTATCCGGGACAGGGATCCTACGAGCAGTACTTC
CDR3aa: CAWSPYPGQGSYEQYF

abundance: NA
v_gene: TRBV19
d_gene: TRBD1
j_gene: TRBJ1-2
CDR3nt: TGTGCCAGTACGGCAGGGGGCGCAGGCGGCTACACCTTC
CDR3aa: CASTAGGAGGYTF

abundance: NA
v_gene: TRBV9
d_gene: TRBD1
j_gene: TRBJ2-7
CDR3nt: TGTGCCAGCAGCGCCAGACAGGGGGCCCCCTACGAGCAGTACTTC
CDR3aa: CASSARQGAPYEQYF

abundance: NA
v_gene: TRBV4-3
d_gene: TRBD1
j_gene: TRBJ1-4
CDR3nt: TGCGCCAGCAGCCTCCTCGGGACAGATAATGAAAAACTGTTTTTT
CDR3aa: CASSLLGTDNEKLFF

abundance: NA
v_gene: TRBV5-1
d_gene: TRBD1
j_gene: TRBJ1-2
CDR3nt: TGCGCCAGCAGCTTCGCGGCAGGGGGAGCCGGTGGCTACACCTTC
CDR3aa: CASSFAAGGAGGYTF

abundance: NA
v_gene: TRBV10-1
d_gene: NA
j_gene: TRBJ2-7
CDR3nt: TGCGCCAGCAGTGAGACAGTCGAGAAGCAGTACTTC
CDR3aa: CASSETVEKQYF

abundance: NA
v_gene: TRBV9
d_gene: TRBD1
j_gene: TRBJ2-2
CDR3nt: TGTGCCAGCAGGGGAGCGACAGGGGCGAACACCGGGGAGCTGTTTTTT
CDR3aa: CASRGATGANTGELFF

abundance: NA
v_gene: TRBV27
d_gene: TRBD1
j_gene: TRBJ1-2
CDR3nt: TGTGCCAGCAGTTTGGTCCCCGACAGGGGATTAGGTGGCTACACCTTC
CDR3aa: CASSLVPDRGLGGYTF

abundance: NA
v_gene: TRBV6-1
d_gene: TRBD2
j_gene: TRBJ2-7
CDR3nt: TGTGCCAGCAGGGGCGGGAGGGCCTCCTACGAGCAGTACTTC
CDR3aa: CASRGGRASYEQYF

abundance: once
v_gene: TRBV7-2
d_gene: NA
j_gene: TRBJ2-1
CDR3nt: TGTGCCAGCAGCTTGGCCAGGGTCCACAATGAGCAGTTCTTC
CDR3aa: CASSLARVHNEQFF

abundance: NA
v_gene: TRBV13
d_gene: NA
j_gene: TRBJ2-7
CDR3nt: TGTGCCAGCAGCCCCGGACAGTCCTACGAGCAGTACTTC
CDR3aa: CASSPGQSYEQYF

abundance: NA
v_gene: TRBV28
d_gene: NA
j_gene: TRBJ2-5
CDR3nt: TGTGCCAGCAGTTTATTACGGGAGCCCCAAGAGACCCAGTACTTC
CDR3aa: CASSLLREPQETQYF

abundance: NA
v_gene: TRBV5-5
d_gene: TRBD2
j_gene: TRBJ2-7
CDR3nt: TGTGCCAGCAGCTTAGGAGCGGGACCCTACGAGCAGTACTTC
CDR3aa: CASSLGAGPYEQYF

abundance: NA
v_gene: TRBV18
d_gene: NA
j_gene: TRBJ1-1
CDR3nt: TGTGCCAGCTCACCCCCTATTCAGGGGAACACTGAAGCTTTCTTT
CDR3aa: CASSPPIQGNTEAFF

abundance: NA
v_gene: TRBV28
d_gene: NA
j_gene: TRBJ1-1
CDR3nt: TGTGCCAGCAGGCGACAAGGGGGGGAAGTGACTGAAGCTTTCTTT
CDR3aa: CASRRQGGEVTEAFF

abundance: NA
v_gene: TRBV16
d_gene: NA
j_gene: TRBJ1-1
CDR3nt: TGTGCCAGCAGCCCTCAAAGGGGCACTGAAGCTTTCTTT
CDR3aa: CASSPQRGTEAFF

abundance: NA
v_gene: TRBV28
d_gene: NA
j_gene: TRBJ1-2
CDR3nt: TGTGCCAGCAGCGCCTCAAAAGCACAGGGACTAATCTATGGCTACACCTTC
CDR3aa: CASSASKAQGLIYGYTF

abundance: NA
v_gene: TRBV5-6
d_gene: TRBD2
j_gene: TRBJ2-1
CDR3nt: TGTGCCAGCAGCTTCCGGACTAGCGGGAGGGAGTCCTACAATGAGCAGTTCTTC
CDR3aa: CASSFRTSGRESYNEQFF

abundance: once
v_gene: TRBV6-6
d_gene: NA
j_gene: TRBJ2-7
CDR3nt: TGTGCCAGCACTCAAAATGAACCACGCTCCGACTACGAGCAGTACTTC
CDR3aa: CASTQNEPRSDYEQYF

abundance: NA
v_gene: TRBV5-1
d_gene: NA
j_gene: TRBJ1-1
CDR3nt: TGCGCCAGCAGCTTGGATTCTCAGGCGAACACTGAAGCTTTCTTT
CDR3aa: CASSLDSQANTEAFF

abundance: NA
v_gene: TRBV5-5
d_gene: NA
j_gene: TRBJ1-1
CDR3nt: TGTGCCAGCAAGGTAATCCGGGGGAGGGATGAAGCTTTCTTT
CDR3aa: CASKVIRGRDEAFF

abundance: NA
v_gene: TRBV27
d_gene: TRBD2
j_gene: TRBJ2-1
CDR3nt: TGTGCCAGCAGTTTGCTAGCGGCCAACAATGAGCAGTTCTTC
CDR3aa: CASSLLAANNEQFF